The clone carrying this TCR beta chain was observed at least ten times. Its target is unknown. This sample was included in a study of T-cell reconstitution after alpha-beta-depleted transplantation in children. Study-wide results and limits: Recipient T cells and thymic progenitors that survived gave rise to the high TCRbeta diversity observed at day 60 in some patients. It was newly produced T cells that mostly accounted for T-cell counts and diversity one year after transplant. Several hundred expanded graft clones reportedly were the source of alpha-beta T cells about two months after transplant.

V lost 7 bases and J 1 base, leaving 8 bases between the germline ends. This CDR3 region has 13 residues. Per germline, CDR1 SNHLY and CDR2 FYNNEI. It was with unique molecular identifiers that the TCRbeta library was prepared. A single record per CDR3 protein comes from TCRdb applying MiXCR to the PCR reads. Of fewer than 700,000 distinct CDR3 sequences in the sample, 20% to 25% were seen once. This receptor was taken from a boy younger than two who had a stem cell transplant for acute myeloid leukemia, so the T cells may come from the graft donor. V usage is TRBV2 and J usage is TRBJ2-1; D gene unclear. The sample here was PBMCs, mostly from graft donor cells, taken 360 days after TCRalphabeta/CD19-depleted stem cell transplant. The CDR3 sequence is CASNGRSYNEQFF. In DNA, the CDR3 is TGTGCCAGCAACGGGCGTTCCTACAATGAGCAGTTCTTC.